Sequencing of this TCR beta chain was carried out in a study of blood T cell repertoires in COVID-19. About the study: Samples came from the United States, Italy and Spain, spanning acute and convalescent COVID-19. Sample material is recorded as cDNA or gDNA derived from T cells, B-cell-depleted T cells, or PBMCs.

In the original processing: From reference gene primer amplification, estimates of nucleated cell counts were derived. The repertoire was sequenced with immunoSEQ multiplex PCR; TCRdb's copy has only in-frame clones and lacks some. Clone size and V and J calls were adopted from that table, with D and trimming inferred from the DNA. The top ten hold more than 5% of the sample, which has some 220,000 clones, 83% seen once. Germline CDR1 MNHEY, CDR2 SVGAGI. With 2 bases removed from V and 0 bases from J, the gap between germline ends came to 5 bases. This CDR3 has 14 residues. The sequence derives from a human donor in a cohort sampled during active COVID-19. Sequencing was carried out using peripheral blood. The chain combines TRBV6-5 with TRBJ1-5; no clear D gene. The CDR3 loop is CASSYRDSNQPQHF. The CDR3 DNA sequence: TGTGCCAGCAGTTACCGCGATAGCAATCAGCCCCAGCATTTT.